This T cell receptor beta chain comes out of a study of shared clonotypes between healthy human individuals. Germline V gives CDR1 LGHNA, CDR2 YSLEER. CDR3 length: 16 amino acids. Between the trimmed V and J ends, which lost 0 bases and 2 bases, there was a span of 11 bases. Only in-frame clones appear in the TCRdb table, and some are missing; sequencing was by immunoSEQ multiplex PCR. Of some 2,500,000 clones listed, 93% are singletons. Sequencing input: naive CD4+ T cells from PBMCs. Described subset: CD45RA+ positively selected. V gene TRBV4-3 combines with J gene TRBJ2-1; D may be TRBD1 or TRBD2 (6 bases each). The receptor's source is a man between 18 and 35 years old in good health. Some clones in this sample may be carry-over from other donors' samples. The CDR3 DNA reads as TGCGCCAGCAGCCAAGATTGGGGGGCTACCTACAATGAGCAGTTCTTC. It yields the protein CASSQDWGATYNEQFF.